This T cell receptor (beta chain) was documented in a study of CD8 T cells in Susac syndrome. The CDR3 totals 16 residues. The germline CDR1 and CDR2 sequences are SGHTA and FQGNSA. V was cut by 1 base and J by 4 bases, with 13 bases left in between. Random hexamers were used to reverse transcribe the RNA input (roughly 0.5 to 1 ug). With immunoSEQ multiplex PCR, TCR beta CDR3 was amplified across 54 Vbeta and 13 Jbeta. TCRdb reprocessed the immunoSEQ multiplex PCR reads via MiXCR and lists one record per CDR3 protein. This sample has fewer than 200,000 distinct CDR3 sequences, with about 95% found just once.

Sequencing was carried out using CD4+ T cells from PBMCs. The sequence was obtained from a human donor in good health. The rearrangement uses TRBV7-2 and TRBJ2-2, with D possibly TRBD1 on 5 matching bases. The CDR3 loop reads CASSLGGRKSTGELFF. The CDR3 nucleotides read TGTGCCAGCAGCTTAGGGGGCAGAAAATCCACCGGGGAGCTGTTTTTT.